A single sample gave rise to the 9 T cell receptor beta chains below, sequenced in a study of CD8 T cells in ankylosing spondylitis. MiXCR was run by TCRdb on the 5' RACE reads, yielding one entry per CDR3 protein. The data contain roughly 440,000 distinct CDR3 sequences, over 15% of them singletons. No cognate antigen is known for these TCRs. General study results and limits: Blood of patients with ankylosing spondylitis appeared to be characterized by a TCR beta motif of eight highly homologous variants.

The sequenced sample consisted of blood, either unsorted or a sorted T cell fraction (not recorded which). The receptors were gathered from a male donor with ankylosing spondylitis.

In this sample, this clonotype turned up many times. This chain links TRBV5-1 with TRBJ2-1, with TRBD1 as a possible D gene (6 bases). In germline, CDR1 is SGHRS, CDR2 YFSETQ. The CDR3 length is 16 residues. The V end lost 3 bases, the J end lost 4 bases, and 17 bases lay between the germline ends. The CDR3 bases are TGCGCCAGCAGCTCCGACCCTGTACAGGGTTACAATGAGCAGTTCTTC. As protein: CASSSDPVQGYNEQFF.

This clonotype was seen at least ten times. The chain recombines TRBV12-3 or TRBV12-4 with TRBJ1-4; 10 nucleotides agree with TRBD1. This CDR3 region has 15 residues. V trimming: 6 bases; J trimming: 1 base; junction bases outside the gene matches: 2. CDR3: CASSRDRGTNEKLFF. Here the CDR3 DNA reads TGTGCCAGCAGCCGGGACAGGGGAACTAATGAAAAACTGTTTTTT.

This clonotype showed up just a few times. The V call is TRBV20-1, the J call TRBJ2-2; tentative D call: TRBD1 (6 bases). The CDR3 has 15 residues. Germline V gives CDR1 DFQATT, CDR2 SNEGSKA (reference sequence). Trimming took 5 bases from V and 0 from J, leaving 13 bases between them. CDR3 loop: CSAQQGDANTGELFF. CDR3 bases: TGCAGTGCTCAACAGGGTGACGCGAACACCGGGGAGCTGTTTTTT.

The gene calls are TRBV28 and TRBJ2-3; tentatively, D is TRBD1 (5 bases). Per germline, CDR1 MDHEN and CDR2 SYDVKM. With 3 bases removed from V and 5 bases from J, the gap between germline ends came to 12 bases. This CDR3 comprises 14 residues. The CDR3 region is CASSFQGPRDTQYF. CDR3 nucleotide sequence: TGTGCCAGCAGTTTCCAGGGCCCACGAGATACGCAGTATTTT.

This chain connects TRBV12-3 or TRBV12-4 to TRBJ1-5, with 9 nucleotides matching TRBD1. The CDR3 spans 18 residues. The ends lost 11 bases at V and 4 bases at J; junction bases unmatched: 21. This CDR3 is CACCSKPNSGTGNQPQHF. The CDR3 DNA sequence: TGTGCCTGCTGTTCCAAACCGAATTCCGGGACAGGGAATCAGCCCCAGCATTTT.

The rearrangement joins TRBV12-3 or TRBV12-4 to TRBJ2-5, with D perhaps TRBD1 (5 bases). The CDR3 covers 13 residues. V dropped 3 bases and J dropped 1 base, with 6 bases sitting between them. This CDR3 is CASSFQGQETQYF. The CDR3 bases are TGTGCCAGCAGTTTCCAGGGCCAAGAGACCCAGTACTTC.

The CDR3 nucleotides read TGTGCCAGCAGTTCGGATGAGCAGTTCTTC. Translating gives CASSSDEQFF. The chain carries TRBV28 and TRBJ2-1; D unclear. Trimming shortened V by 4 bases and J by 8 bases, and 3 bases separated the two germline ends. Germline V CDR1 and CDR2: MDHEN, SYDVKM. This CDR3 is built from 10 residues.

This clonotype was seen a handful of times. The chain is built from TRBV11-3 and TRBJ2-7; 11 bases agree with TRBD1. The CDR3 is 15 amino acids. The J segment lost 1 base and the V segment lost 4 bases, leaving 3 bases of the junction unmatched. Per germline, CDR1 SGHNT and CDR2 YENEEA. Here the CDR3 reads CASSSRDRGSYEQYF. CDR3 bases: TGTGCCAGCAGCTCTAGGGACAGGGGGTCCTACGAGCAGTACTTC.

In its sample, this clonotype was seen a few times. The V and J genes are TRBV5-1 and TRBJ1-6, with D hard to call. Germline-derived CDR1 and CDR2 are SGHRS and YFSETQ. The V end was cut by 4 bases, the J end by 5 bases, with 13 bases between. This CDR3 has 15 amino acids. In DNA form, the CDR3 reads TGCGCCAGCAGCCCGGACGGGAGGAATAATTCACCCCTCCACTTT. This codes for CASSPDGRNNSPLHF.